Listed below are T cell receptor beta chains from one sample, sequenced in a study of OX40 agonist ivuxolimab in advanced cancers. Clones were read by immunoSEQ multiplex PCR, and TCRdb kept only the in-frame ones, dropping some. The data show 92,000 or so clones, about 84% seen once. Sequencing used CD4+ or CD8+ T cells sorted from blood, obtained in a trial of the OX40 agonist ivuxolimab. These receptors were taken from an adult with an advanced solid tumor such as melanoma, head and neck, liver or kidney cancer. CDR3s include the opening cysteine and the closing phenylalanine or tryptophan. The D gene is left open where the match is weak. Part of the rows lack a size; the others show once, few, many or a class for expanded clones.

TRBV4-1	TRBJ2-1	TRBD2	.	TGCGCCAGCAGCCGGGAAGCGGGAGCCTACAATGAGCAGTTCTTC	CASSREAGAYNEQFF
TRBV27	TRBJ2-1	TRBD2	.	TGTGCCAGCAGTTTATTGCCCCTAGGGACTAGCGGGGGGACGAGCTCCTACAATGAGCAGTTCTTC	CASSLLPLGTSGGTSSYNEQFF
TRBV7-2	TRBJ2-1	TRBD2	.	TGTGCCAGCAGCTACCCGGGACTAGCGGGGGAGCAGTTCTTC	CASSYPGLAGEQFF
TRBV5-1	TRBJ1-2	.	few	TGCGCCAGCAGCGGTCGACAGGACTATGGCTACACCTTC	CASSGRQDYGYTF
TRBV27	TRBJ2-2	TRBD1	.	TGTGCCAGCAGTAAGGACAGGGGGGCCGGGGAGCTGTTTTTT	CASSKDRGAGELFF
TRBV7-9	TRBJ1-3	.	.	TGTGCCAGCAGTTCAGGGGCTGGAAACACCATATATTTT	CASSSGAGNTIYF
TRBV19	TRBJ2-3	TRBD1	.	TGTGCCAGTAGTGACGGACAGGGTAGGACAGATACGCAGTATTTT	CASSDGQGRTDTQYF
TRBV5-6	TRBJ2-2	.	.	TGTGCCAGCAGCGGCGACTTGGACACCGGGGAGCTGTTTTTT	CASSGDLDTGELFF
TRBV15	TRBJ1-2	.	.	TGTGCCACCAGCAATCGAGGGGGCTATGGCTACACCTTC	CATSNRGGYGYTF
TRBV6-1	TRBJ2-7	TRBD2	.	TGTGCCAGCAGTGATGGCGCGGGGGGCCGGCGGTACTTC	CASSDGAGGRRYF
TRBV21-1	TRBJ2-7	.	.	TGTGCCAGCAGCACCCACAGGGTAGGCGAGCAGTACTTC	CASSTHRVGEQYF
TRBV29-1	TRBJ2-3	.	.	TGCAGCGGACGGACAGATACAGATACGCAGTATTTT	CSGRTDTDTQYF
TRBV2	TRBJ1-4	.	.	TGTGCCAGCAGTGTTGTTACAACTAATGAAAAACTGTTTTTT	CASSVVTTNEKLFF
TRBV19	TRBJ1-4	TRBD1	few	TGTGCCAGTAGCTCCGGGACAGGGGGCAGGGCTAATGAAAAACTGTTTTTT	CASSSGTGGRANEKLFF
TRBV18	TRBJ2-3	.	once	TGTGCCAGCTCACCGGTTGGAAGCACAGATACGCAGTATTTT	CASSPVGSTDTQYF
TRBV7-2	TRBJ2-5	.	.	TGTGCTAGCGGGCGGAGGGGGGGTCGAGAGACCCAGTACTTC	CASGRRGGRETQYF
TRBV2	TRBJ2-1	.	.	TGTGCCAGCGTTTTTGGACACAGAGTGGATGAGCAGTTCTTC	CASVFGHRVDEQFF
TRBV10-3	TRBJ2-7	.	.	TGTGCCATGGGGTCTATGGGCTACGAGCAGTACTTC	CAMGSMGYEQYF
TRBV7-8	TRBJ1-1	TRBD1	few	TGTGCCAGCAGCTTAGCGGAGGGGGCGCGGGCTTTCTTT	CASSLAEGARAFF
TRBV2	TRBJ2-7	.	few	TGTGCCAGCAGTGAAGGGTACGGCCTACTTCAGGAGCAGTACTTC	CASSEGYGLLQEQYF
TRBV5-8	TRBJ1-4	.	.	TGTGCCAGCAGCTTGCGAGGGGCTACTGAAAAACTGTTTTTT	CASSLRGATEKLFF